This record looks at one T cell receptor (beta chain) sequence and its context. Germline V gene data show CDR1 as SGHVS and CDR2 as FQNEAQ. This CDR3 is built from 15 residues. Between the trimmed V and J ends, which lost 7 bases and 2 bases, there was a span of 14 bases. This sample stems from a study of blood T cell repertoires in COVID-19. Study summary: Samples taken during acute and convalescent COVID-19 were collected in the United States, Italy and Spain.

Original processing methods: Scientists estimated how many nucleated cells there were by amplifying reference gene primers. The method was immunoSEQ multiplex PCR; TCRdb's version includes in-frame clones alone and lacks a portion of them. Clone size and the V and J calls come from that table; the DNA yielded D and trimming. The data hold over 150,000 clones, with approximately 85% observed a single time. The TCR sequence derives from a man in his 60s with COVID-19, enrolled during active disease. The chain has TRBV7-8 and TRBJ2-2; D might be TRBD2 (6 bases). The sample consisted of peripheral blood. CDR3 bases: TGTGCCAGCATTCGGCGGGATCGCAACACCGGGGAGCTGTTTTTT. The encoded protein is CASIRRDRNTGELFF.